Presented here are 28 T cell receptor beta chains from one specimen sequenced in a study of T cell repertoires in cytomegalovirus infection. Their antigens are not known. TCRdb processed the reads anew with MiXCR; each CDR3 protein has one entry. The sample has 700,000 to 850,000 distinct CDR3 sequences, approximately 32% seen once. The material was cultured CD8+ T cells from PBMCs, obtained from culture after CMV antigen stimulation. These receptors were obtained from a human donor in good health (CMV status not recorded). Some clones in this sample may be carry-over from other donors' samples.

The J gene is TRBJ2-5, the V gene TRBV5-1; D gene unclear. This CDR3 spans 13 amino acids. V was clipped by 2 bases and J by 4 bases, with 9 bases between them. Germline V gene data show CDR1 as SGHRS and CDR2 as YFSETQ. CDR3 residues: CASSLKWGETQYF. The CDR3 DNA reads TGCGCCAGCAGCTTAAAGTGGGGAGAGACCCAGTACTTC.

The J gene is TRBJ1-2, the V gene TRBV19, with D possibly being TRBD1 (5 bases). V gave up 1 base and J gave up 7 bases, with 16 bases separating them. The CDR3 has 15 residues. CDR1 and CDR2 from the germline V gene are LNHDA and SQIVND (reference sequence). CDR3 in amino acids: CASSIGSGASRGYTF. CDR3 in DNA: TGTGCCAGTAGTATAGGATCCGGGGCAAGTCGTGGCTACACCTTC.

The CDR3 is CASSQERQQGDTQYF. CDR3 nucleotides: TGCGCCAGCAGCCAAGAGAGGCAACAGGGAGATACGCAGTATTTT. The J gene is TRBJ2-3, the V gene TRBV4-1, with D possibly TRBD1 on 6 matching bases. The CDR3 runs 15 residues. Trimming removed 0 bases at V and 5 bases at J, with 12 bases between. The germline V gene has CDR1 MGHRA and CDR2 YSYEKL.

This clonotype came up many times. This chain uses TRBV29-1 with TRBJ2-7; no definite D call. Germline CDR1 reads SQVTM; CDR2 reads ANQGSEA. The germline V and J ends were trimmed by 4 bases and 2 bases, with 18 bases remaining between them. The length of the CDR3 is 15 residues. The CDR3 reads CSVACRSEPPYEQYF. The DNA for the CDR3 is TGCAGCGTTGCATGTCGCAGCGAACCCCCCTACGAGCAGTACTTC.

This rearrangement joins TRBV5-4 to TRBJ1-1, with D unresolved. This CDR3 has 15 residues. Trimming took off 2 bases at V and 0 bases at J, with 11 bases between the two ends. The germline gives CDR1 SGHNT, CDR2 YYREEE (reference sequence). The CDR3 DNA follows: TGTGCCAGCAGCTTAGAAGAGGCCGTGAACACTGAAGCTTTCTTT. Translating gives CASSLEEAVNTEAFF.

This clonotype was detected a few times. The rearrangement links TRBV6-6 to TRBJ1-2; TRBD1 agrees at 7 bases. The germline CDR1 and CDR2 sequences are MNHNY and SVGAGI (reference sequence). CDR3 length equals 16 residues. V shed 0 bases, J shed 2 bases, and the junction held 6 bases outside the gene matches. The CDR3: CASSYSGVDRNYGYTF. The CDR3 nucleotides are TGTGCCAGCAGTTACTCCGGCGTGGACAGGAACTATGGCTACACCTTC.

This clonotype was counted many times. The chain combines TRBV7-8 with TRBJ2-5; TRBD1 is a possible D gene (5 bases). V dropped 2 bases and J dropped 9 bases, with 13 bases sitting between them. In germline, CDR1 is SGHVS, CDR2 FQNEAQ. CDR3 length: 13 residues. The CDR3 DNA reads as TGTGCCAGCAGCTTAAGGGGCCTACTGGCCCAGTACTTC. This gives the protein CASSLRGLLAQYF.

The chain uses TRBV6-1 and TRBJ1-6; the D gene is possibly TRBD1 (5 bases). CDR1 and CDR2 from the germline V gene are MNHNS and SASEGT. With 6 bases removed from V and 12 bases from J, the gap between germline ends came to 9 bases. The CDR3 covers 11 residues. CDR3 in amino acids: CASSLDRPLHF. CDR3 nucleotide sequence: TGTGCCAGCAGCCTCGACAGACCCCTCCACTTT.

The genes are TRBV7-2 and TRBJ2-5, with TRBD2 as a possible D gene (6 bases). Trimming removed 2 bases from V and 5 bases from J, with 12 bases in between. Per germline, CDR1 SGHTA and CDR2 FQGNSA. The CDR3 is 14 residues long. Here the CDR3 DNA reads TGTGCCAGCAGCTTATCTGGGGGGTGGGAGACCCAGTACTTC. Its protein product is CASSLSGGWETQYF.

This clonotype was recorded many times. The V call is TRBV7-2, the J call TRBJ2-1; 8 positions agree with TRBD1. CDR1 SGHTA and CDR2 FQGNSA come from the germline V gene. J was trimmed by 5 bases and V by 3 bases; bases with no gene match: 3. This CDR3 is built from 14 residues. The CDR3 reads CASSLGQVDNEQFF. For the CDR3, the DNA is TGTGCCAGCAGCTTGGGACAGGTTGACAATGAGCAGTTCTTC.

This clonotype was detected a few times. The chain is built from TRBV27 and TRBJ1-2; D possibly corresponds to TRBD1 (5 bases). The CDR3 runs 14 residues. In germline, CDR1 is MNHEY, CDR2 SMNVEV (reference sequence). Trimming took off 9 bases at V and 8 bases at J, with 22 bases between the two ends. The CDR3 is CASLPGGSSGGYTF. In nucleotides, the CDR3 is TGTGCCAGTTTGCCGGGGGGGTCCTCTGGGGGCTACACCTTC.

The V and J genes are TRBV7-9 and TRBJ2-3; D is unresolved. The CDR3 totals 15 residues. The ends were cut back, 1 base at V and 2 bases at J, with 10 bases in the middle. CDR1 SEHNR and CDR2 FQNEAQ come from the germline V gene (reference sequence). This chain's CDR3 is CASSLVVKHTDTQYF. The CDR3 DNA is TGTGCCAGCAGCTTAGTTGTGAAACACACAGATACGCAGTATTTT.

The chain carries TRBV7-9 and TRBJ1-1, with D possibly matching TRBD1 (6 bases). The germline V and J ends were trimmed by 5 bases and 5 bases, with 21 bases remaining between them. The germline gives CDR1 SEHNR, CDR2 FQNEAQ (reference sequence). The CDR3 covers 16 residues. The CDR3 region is CASSRPGAGAGTEAFF. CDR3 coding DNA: TGTGCCAGCAGCCGACCGGGGGCAGGGGCAGGGACTGAAGCTTTCTTT.

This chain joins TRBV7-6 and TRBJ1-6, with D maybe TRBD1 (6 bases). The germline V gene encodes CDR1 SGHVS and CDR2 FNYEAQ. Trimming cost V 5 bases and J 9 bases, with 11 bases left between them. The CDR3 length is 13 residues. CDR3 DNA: TGTGCCAGCAGCCCTGACAGGTCTTCACCCCTCCACTTT. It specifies CASSPDRSSPLHF.

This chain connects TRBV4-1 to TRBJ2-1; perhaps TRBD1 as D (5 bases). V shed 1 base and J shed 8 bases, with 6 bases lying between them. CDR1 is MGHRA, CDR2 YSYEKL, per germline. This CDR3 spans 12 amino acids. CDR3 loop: CASSQVGDEQFF. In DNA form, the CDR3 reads TGCGCCAGCAGCCAAGTAGGGGATGAGCAGTTCTTC.

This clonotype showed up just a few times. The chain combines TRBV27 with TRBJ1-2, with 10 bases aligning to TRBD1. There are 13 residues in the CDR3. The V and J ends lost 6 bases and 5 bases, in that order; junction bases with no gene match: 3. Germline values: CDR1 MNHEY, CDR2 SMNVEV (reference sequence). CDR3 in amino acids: CASRGQGVYGYTF. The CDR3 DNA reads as TGTGCCAGCAGAGGACAGGGGGTATATGGCTACACCTTC.

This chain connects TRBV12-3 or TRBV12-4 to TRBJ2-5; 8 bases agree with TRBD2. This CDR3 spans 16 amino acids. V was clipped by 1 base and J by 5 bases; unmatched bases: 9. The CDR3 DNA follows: TGTGCCAGCAGTTTAGTGGACGGGGGGGCCCTGGAGACCCAGTACTTC. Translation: CASSLVDGGALETQYF.

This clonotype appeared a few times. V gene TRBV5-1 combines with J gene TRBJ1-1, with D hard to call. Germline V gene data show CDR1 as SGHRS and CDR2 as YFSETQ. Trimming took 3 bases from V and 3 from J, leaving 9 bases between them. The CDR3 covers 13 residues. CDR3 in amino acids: CASSSPKYTEAFF. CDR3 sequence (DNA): TGCGCCAGCAGCTCCCCGAAATACACTGAAGCTTTCTTT.

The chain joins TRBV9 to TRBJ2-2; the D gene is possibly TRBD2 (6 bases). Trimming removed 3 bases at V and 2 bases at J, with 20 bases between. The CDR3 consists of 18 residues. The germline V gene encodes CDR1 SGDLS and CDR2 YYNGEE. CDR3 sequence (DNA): TGTGCCAGCAGCGAATCCCCTGGTGTAGCGGCTAACACCGGGGAGCTGTTTTTT. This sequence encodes CASSESPGVAANTGELFF.

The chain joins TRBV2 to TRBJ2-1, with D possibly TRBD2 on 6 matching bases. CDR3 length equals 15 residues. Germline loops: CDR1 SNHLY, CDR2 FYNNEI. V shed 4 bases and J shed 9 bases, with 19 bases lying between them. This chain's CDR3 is CASSVQAGILIEQFF. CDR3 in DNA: TGTGCCAGCAGTGTACAGGCGGGGATCCTAATTGAGCAGTTCTTC.

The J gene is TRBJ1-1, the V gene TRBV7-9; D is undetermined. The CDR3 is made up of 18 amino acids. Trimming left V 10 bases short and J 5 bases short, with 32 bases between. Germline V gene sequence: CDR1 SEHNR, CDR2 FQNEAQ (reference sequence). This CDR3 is CAINIPAAFVSLGTEAFF. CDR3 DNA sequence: TGTGCCATCAATATCCCGGCGGCGTTTGTATCCCTTGGGACTGAAGCTTTCTTT.

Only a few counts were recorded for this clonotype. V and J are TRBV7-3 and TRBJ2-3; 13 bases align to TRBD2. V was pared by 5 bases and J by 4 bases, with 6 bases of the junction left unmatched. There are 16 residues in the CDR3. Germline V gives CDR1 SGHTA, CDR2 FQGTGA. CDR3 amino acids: CASSLSGTSGADTQYF. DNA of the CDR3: TGTGCCAGCAGCCTATCCGGGACTAGCGGGGCAGATACGCAGTATTTT.

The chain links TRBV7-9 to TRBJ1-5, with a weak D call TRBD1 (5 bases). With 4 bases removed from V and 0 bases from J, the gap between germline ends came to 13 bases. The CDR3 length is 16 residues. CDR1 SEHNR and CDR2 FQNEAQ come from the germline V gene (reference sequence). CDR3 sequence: CASSSRGTYSNQPQHF. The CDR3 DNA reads TGTGCCAGCAGCTCTAGGGGTACTTATAGCAATCAGCCCCAGCATTTT.

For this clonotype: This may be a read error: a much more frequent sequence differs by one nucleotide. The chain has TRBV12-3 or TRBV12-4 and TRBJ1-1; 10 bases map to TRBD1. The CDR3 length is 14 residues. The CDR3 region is CVSTWTGGDTEAFF. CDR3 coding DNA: TGTGTCAGCACCTGGACAGGGGGTGACACTGAAGCTTTCTTT.

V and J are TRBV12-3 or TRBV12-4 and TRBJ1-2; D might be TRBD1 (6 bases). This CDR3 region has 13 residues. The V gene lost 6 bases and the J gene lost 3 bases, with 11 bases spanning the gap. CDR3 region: CASRSAGDYGYTF. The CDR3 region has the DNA TGTGCCAGCAGATCAGCAGGGGACTATGGCTACACCTTC.

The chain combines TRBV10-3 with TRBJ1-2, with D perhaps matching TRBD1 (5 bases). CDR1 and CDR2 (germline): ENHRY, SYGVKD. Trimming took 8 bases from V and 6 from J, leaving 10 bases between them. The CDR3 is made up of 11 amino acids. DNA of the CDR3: TGTGCCATCGGGGACTCCGATGGCTACACCTTC. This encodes CAIGDSDGYTF.

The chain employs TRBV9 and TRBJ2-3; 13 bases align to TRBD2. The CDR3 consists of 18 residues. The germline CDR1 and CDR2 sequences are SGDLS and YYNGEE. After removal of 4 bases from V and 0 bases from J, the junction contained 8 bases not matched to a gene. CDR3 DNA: TGTGCCAGCAGCCCCCGTAGGGGACTAGCGGGGAGCACAGATACGCAGTATTTT. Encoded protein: CASSPRRGLAGSTDTQYF.

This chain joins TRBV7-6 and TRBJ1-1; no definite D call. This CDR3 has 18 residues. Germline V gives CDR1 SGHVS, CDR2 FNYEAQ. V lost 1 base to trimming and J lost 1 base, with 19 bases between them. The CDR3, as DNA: TGTGCCAGCAGCTTAGGAGTGGCTGGCTTGACGGCGAACACTGAAGCTTTCTTT. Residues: CASSLGVAGLTANTEAFF.